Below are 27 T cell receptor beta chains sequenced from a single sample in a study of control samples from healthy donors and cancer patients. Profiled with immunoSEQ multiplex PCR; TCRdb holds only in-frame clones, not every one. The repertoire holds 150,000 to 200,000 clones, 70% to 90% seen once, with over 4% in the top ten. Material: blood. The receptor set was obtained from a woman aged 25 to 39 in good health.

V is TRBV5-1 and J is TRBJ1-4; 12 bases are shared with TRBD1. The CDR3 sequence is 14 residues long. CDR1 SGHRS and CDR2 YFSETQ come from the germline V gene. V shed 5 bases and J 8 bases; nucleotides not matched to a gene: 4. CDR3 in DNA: TGCGCCAGCAGACCGGGACAGGGGGCGGAAAAACTGTTTTTT. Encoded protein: CASRPGQGAEKLFF. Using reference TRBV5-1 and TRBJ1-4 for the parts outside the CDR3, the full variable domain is KAGVTQTPRYLIKTRGQQVTLSCSPISGHRSVSWYQQTPGQGLQFLFEYFSETQRNKGNFPGRFSGRQFSNSRSEMNVSTLELGDSALYLCASRPGQGAEKLFFGSGTQLSVL.

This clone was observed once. CDR3 sequence reads: CASSPGTATNEKLFF. The CDR3 bases are TGTGCCAGCAGCCCCGGGACGGCAACTAATGAAAAACTGTTTTTT. The chain employs TRBV5-5 and TRBJ1-4; D is perhaps TRBD1 (5 bases). Germline V CDR1 and CDR2: SGHKS, YYEKEE (reference sequence). The ends were cut back, 4 bases at V and 0 bases at J, with 10 bases in the middle. The length of the CDR3 is 15 residues.

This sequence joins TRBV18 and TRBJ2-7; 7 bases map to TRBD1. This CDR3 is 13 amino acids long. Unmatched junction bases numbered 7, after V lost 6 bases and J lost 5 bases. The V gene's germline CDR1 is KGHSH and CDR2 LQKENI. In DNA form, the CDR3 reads TGTGCCAGCTCTCCGACAGGGAACGACGAGCAGTACGTC. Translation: CASSPTGNDEQYV.

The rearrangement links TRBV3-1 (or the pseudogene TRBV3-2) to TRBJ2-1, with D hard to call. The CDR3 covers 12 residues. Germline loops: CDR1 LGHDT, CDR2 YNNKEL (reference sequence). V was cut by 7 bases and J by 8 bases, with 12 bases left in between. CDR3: CASKPGGDEQFF. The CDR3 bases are TGTGCCAGCAAGCCCGGCGGAGATGAGCAGTTCTTC.

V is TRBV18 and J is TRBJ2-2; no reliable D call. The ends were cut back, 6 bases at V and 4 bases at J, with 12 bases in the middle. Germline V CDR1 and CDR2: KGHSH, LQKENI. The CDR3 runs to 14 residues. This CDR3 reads CASSLDVGTGELFF. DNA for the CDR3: TGTGCCAGCTCCCTGGACGTCGGCACCGGGGAGCTGTTTTTT.

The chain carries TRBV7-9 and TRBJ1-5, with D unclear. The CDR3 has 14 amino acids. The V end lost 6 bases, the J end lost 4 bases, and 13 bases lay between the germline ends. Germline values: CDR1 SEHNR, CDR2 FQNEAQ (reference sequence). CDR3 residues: CASRAKGPNQPQHF. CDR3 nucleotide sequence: TGTGCCAGCAGAGCGAAGGGTCCGAATCAGCCCCAGCATTTT.

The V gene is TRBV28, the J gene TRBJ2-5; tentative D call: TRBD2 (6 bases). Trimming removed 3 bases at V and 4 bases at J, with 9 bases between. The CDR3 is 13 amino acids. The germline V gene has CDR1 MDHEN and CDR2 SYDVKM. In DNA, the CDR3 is TGTGCCAGCAGTTTCGTTAGCGGAGAGACCCAGTACTTC. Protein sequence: CASSFVSGETQYF.

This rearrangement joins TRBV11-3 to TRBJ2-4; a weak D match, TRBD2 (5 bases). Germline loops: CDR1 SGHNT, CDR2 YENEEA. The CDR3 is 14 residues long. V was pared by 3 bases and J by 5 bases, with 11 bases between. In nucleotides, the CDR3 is TGTGCCAGCAGCTTCGGGGTAGGCGAAAACATTCAGTACTTC. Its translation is CASSFGVGENIQYF.

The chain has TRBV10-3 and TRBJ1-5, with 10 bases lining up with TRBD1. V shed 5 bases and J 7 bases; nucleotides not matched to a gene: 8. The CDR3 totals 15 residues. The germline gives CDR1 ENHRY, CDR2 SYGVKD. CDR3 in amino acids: CAISPTRDRGQPQHF. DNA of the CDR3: TGTGCCATCAGTCCTACAAGGGACAGGGGACAGCCCCAGCATTTT.

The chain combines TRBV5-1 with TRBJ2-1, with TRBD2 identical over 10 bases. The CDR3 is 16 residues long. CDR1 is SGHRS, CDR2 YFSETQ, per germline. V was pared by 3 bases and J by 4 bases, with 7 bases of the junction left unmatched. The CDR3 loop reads CASSSKSGGAYNEQFF. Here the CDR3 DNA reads TGCGCCAGCAGCTCCAAAAGCGGGGGGGCTTACAATGAGCAGTTCTTC.

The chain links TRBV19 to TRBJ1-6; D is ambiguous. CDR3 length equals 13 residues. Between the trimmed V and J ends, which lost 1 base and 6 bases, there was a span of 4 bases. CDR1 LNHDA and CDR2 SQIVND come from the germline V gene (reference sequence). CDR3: CASSIGGNSPLHF. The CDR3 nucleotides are TGTGCCAGTAGTATAGGAGGTAATTCACCCCTCCACTTT.

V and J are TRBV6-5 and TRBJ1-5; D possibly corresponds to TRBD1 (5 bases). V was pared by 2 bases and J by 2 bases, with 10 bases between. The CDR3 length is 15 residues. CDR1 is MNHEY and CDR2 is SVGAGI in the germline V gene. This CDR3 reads CASSYAQGRNQPQHF. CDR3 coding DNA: TGTGCCAGCAGTTACGCCCAGGGTCGCAATCAGCCCCAGCATTTT.

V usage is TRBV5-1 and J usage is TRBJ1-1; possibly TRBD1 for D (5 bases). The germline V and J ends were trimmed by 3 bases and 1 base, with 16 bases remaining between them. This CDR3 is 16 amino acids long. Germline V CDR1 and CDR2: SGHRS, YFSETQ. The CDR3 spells CASSSGPGIKNTEAFF. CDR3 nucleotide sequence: TGCGCCAGCAGCTCCGGCCCAGGGATAAAGAACACTGAAGCTTTCTTT. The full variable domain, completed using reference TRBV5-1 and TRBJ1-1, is KAGVTQTPRYLIKTRGQQVTLSCSPISGHRSVSWYQQTPGQGLQFLFEYFSETQRNKGNFPGRFSGRQFSNSRSEMNVSTLELGDSALYLCASSSGPGIKNTEAFFGQGTRLTVV.

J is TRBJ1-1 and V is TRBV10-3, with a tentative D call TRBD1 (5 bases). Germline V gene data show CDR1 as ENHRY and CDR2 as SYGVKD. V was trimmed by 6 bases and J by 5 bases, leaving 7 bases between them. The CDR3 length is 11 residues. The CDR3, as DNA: TGTGCCATCAGGGGGCCGACTGAAGCTTTCTTT. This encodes CAIRGPTEAFF.

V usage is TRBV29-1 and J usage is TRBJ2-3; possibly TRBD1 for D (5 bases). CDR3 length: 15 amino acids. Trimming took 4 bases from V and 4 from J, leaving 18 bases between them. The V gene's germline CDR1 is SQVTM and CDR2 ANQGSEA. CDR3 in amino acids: CSVGGAFGTPDTQYF. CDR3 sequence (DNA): TGCAGCGTTGGGGGCGCCTTTGGTACCCCAGATACGCAGTATTTT.

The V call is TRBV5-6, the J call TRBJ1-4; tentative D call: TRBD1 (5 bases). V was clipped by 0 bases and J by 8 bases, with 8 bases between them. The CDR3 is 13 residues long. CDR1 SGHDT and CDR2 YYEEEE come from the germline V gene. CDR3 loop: CASSLAGREKLFF. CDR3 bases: TGTGCCAGCAGCTTGGCAGGGCGCGAAAAACTGTTTTTT.

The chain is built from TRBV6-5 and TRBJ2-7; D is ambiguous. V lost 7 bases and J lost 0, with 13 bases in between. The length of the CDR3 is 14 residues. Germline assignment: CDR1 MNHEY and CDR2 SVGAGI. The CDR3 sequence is CASKPLDSSYEQYF. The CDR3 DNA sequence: TGTGCCAGCAAGCCTCTAGATTCCTCCTACGAGCAGTACTTC.

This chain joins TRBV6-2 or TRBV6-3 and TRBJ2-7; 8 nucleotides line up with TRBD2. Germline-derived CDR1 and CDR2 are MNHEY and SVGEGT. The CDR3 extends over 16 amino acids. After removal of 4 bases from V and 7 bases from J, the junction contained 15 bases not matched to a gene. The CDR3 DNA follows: TGTGCCAGCAGTTCCCCCTCGAGCGGGAGCTTGGGGGAGCAGTACGTC. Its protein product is CASSSPSSGSLGEQYV.

CDR3 in amino acids: CATSHNLAGGPGELFF. The CDR3 nucleotides are TGTGCCACCAGCCACAACCTAGCGGGAGGGCCCGGGGAGCTGTTTTTT. This rearrangement joins TRBV15 to TRBJ2-2; TRBD2 aligns across 12 bases. The CDR3 covers 16 residues. J was trimmed by 6 bases and V by 5 bases; bases with no gene match: 7. CDR1 LNHNV and CDR2 YYDKDF come from the germline V gene (reference sequence).

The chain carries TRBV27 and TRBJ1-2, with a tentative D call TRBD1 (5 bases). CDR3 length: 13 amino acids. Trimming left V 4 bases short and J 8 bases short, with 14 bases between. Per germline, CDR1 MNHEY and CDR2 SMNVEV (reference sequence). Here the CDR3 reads CASSSTSGQGYTF. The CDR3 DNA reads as TGTGCCAGCAGTTCAACGTCGGGGCAAGGCTACACCTTC.

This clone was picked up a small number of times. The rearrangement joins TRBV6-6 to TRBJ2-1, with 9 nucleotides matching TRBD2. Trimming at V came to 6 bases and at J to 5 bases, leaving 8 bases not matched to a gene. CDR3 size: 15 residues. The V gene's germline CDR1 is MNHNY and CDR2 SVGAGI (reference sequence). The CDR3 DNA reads TGTGCCAGCAGGGAGTCTAGCGGGGTGAACAATGAGCAGTTCTTC. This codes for CASRESSGVNNEQFF.

The CDR3 is CATSRVAGADEQFF. CDR3 nucleotide sequence: TGTGCCACCAGCAGAGTGGCGGGAGCCGATGAGCAGTTCTTC. This rearrangement joins TRBV15 to TRBJ2-1, with 7 nucleotides matching TRBD2. The CDR3 sequence is 14 residues long. CDR1 and CDR2 from the germline V gene are LNHNV and YYDKDF (reference sequence). V was pared by 1 base and J by 8 bases, with 5 bases of the junction left unmatched.

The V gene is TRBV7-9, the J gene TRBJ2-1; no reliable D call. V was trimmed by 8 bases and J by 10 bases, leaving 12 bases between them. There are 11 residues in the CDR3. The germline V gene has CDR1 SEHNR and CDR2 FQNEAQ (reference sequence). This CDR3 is CASRYVGEQFF. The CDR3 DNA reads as TGTGCCAGCCGTTACGTGGGGGAGCAGTTCTTC.

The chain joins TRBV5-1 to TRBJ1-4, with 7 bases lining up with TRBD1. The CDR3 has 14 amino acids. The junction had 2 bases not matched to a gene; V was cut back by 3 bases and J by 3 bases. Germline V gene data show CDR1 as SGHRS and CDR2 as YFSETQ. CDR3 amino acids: CASSSGQSNEKLFF. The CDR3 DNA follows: TGCGCCAGCAGCTCGGGACAGTCTAATGAAAAACTGTTTTTT.

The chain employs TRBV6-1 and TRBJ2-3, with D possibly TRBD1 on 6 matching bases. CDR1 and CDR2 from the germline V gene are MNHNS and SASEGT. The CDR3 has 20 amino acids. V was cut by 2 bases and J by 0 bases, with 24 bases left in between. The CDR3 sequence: CASSETDRFPPSPSTDTQYF. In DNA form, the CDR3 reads TGTGCCAGCAGTGAAACAGACAGGTTCCCACCCAGCCCTAGCACAGATACGCAGTATTTT.

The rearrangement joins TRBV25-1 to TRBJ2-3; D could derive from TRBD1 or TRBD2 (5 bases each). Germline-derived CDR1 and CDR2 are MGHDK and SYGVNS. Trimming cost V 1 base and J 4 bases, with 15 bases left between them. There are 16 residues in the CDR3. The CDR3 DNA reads TGTGCCAGCAGTGAATTCCGCATGGGGGTCCCAGATACGCAGTATTTT. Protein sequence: CASSEFRMGVPDTQYF.

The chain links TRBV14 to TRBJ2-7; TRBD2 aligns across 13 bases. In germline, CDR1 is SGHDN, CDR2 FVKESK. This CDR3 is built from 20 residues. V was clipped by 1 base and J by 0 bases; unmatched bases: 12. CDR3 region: CASSQGSGTSGDNFSYEQYF. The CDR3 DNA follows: TGTGCCAGCAGCCAAGGGTCTGGGACTAGCGGGGACAATTTCTCCTACGAGCAGTACTTC.